This T cell receptor (beta chain) originates from a study of beta chain features in type 1 diabetes. Findings and caveats of the study: The study found moderately but significantly shorter TCRB CDR3s in all four CD4+ subsets of Type 1 diabetes patients.

To note about this clone: The antigen is unknown.

The study reverse transcribed the entire isolated RNA, so it sequenced expressed TCRB transcripts. Only in-frame clones appear in the TCRdb table, and some are missing; sequencing was by immunoSEQ multiplex PCR. The sample carries fewer than 70,000 clones, 50% to 75% recorded once. V lost 4 bases and J 4 bases, leaving 17 bases between the germline ends. The germline gives CDR1 LGHNA, CDR2 YNFKEQ. The CDR3 loop spans 16 amino acids. Specimen: stem cell memory CD4+ T cells from blood. This chain connects TRBV4-2 to TRBJ2-1; maybe TRBD2 (7 bases). The clonotype comes from a woman aged 25 to 45 with type 1 diabetes. CDR3 nucleotide sequence: TGTGCCAGCAGCCTAGGGGATAGGGGGGGTTACAATGAGCAGTTCTTC. As protein: CASSLGDRGGYNEQFF.